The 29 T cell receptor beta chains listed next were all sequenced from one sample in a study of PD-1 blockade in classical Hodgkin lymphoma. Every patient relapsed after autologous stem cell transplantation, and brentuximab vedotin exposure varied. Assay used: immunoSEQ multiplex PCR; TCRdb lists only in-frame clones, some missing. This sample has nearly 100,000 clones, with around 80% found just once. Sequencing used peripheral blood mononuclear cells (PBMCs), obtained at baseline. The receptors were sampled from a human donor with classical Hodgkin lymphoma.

The CDR3 bases are TGTGCCAGCAGCGTACACGGGACTAGCGGGCTAGGGGGGGAGCTGTTTTTT. Encoded protein: CASSVHGTSGLGGELFF. The V gene is TRBV9, the J gene TRBJ2-2, with 12 bases matching TRBD2. Trimming took 1 base from V and 8 from J; bases not matched to a gene: 9. There are 17 residues in the CDR3. The germline V gene encodes CDR1 SGDLS and CDR2 YYNGEE.

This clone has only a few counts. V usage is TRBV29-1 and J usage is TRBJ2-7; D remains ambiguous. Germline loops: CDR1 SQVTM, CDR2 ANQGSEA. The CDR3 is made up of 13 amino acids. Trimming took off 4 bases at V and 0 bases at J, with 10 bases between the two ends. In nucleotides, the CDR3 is TGCAGCGTTGTTCCCACGAGCTCCTACGAGCAGTACTTC. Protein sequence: CSVVPTSSYEQYF.

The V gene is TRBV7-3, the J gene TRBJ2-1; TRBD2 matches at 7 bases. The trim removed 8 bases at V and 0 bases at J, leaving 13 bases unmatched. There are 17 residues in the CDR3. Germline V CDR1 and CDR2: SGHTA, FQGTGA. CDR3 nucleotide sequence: TGTGCCAGCGCGCGCAGTCCGCGGGACTACTCCTACAATGAGCAGTTCTTC. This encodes CASARSPRDYSYNEQFF.

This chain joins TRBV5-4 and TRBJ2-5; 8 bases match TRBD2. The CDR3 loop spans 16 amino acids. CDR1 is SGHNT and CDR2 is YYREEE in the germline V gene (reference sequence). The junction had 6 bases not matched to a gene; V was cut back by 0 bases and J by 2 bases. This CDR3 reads CASSLVGRAAQETQYF. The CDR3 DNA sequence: TGTGCCAGCAGCTTGGTCGGGAGGGCAGCTCAAGAGACCCAGTACTTC.

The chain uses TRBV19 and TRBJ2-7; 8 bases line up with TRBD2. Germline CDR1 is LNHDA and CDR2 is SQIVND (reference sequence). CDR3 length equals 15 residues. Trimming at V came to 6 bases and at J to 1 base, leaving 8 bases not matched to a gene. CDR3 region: CASRDYSGASYEQYF. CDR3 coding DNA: TGTGCCAGTAGGGACTATAGCGGGGCTTCCTACGAGCAGTACTTC.

Written as DNA, the CDR3 is TGTGCTAGTGGTTTGGGGACAGGGTGGGAGACCCAGTACTTC. Encoded protein: CASGLGTGWETQYF. The chain links TRBV12-5 to TRBJ2-5; TRBD1 agrees at 8 bases. Trimming removed 1 base from V and 5 bases from J; junction bases left unmatched: 3. The CDR3 is 14 amino acids. Per germline, CDR1 LGHNT and CDR2 FRNRAP.

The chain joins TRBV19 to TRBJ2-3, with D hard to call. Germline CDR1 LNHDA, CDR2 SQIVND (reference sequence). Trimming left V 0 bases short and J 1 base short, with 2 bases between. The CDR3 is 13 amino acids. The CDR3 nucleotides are TGTGCCAGTAGTATAGAGGGCACAGATACGCAGTATTTT. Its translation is CASSIEGTDTQYF. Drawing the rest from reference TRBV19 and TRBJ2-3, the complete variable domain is DGGITQSPKYLFRKEGQNVTLSCEQNLNHDAMYWYRQDPGQGLRLIYYSQIVNDFQKGDIAEGYSVSREKKESFPLTVTSAQKNPTAFYLCASSIEGTDTQYFGPGTRLTVL.

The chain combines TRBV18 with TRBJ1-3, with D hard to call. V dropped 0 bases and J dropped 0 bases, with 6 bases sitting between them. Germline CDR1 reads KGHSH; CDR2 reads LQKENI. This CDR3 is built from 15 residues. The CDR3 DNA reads TGTGCCAGCTCACCACCTCTTATCTCTGGAAACACCATATATTTT. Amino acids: CASSPPLISGNTIYF.

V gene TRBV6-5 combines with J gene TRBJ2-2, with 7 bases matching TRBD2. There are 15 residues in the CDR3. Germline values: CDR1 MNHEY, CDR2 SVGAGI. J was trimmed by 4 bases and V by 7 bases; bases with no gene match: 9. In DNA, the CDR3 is TGTGCCAGCAAACCACCGGGACTATCCACCGGGGAGCTGTTTTTT. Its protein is CASKPPGLSTGELFF.

CDR3 sequence reads: CASSLATDTEAFF. CDR3 coding DNA: TGTGCCAGCAGCTTAGCGACAGACACTGAAGCTTTCTTT. The rearrangement links TRBV11-1 to TRBJ1-1; a weak D match, TRBD1 (5 bases). This CDR3 spans 13 amino acids. Germline CDR1 is SGHAT and CDR2 is FQDESV (reference sequence). Trimming pared 0 bases from V and 3 bases from J, leaving 5 bases between.

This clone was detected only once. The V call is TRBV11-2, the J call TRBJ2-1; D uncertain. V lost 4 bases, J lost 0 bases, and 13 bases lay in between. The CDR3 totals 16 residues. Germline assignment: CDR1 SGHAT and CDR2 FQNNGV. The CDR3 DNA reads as TGTGCCAGCAGCTGGCCTAGGGCCAGCTCCTACAATGAGCAGTTCTTC. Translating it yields CASSWPRASSYNEQFF.

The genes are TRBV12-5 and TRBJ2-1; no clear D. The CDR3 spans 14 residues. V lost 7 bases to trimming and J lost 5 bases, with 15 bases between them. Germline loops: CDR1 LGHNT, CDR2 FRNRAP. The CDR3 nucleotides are TGTGCTAGTGTTCCCCCGGCGCTAAACAATGAGCAGTTCTTC. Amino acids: CASVPPALNNEQFF.

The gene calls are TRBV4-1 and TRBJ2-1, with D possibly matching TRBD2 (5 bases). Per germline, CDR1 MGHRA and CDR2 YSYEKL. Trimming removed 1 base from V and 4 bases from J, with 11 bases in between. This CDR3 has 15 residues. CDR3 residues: CASSQGLSGYNEQFF. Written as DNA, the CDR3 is TGCGCCAGCAGCCAAGGTTTATCGGGGTACAATGAGCAGTTCTTC.

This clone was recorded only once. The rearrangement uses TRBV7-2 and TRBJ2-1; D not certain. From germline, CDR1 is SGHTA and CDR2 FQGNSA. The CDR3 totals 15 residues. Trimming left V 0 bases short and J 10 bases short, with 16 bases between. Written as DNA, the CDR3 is TGTGCCAGCAGCTTAGCGATCACGCCTCAATACGAGCAGTTCTTC. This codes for CASSLAITPQYEQFF.

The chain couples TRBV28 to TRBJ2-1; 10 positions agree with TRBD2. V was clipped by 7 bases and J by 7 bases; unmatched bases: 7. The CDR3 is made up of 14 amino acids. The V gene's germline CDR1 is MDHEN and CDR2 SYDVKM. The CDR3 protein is CASNLAGERNEQFF. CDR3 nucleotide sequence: TGTGCCAGCAACCTAGCGGGAGAGAGGAATGAGCAGTTCTTC.

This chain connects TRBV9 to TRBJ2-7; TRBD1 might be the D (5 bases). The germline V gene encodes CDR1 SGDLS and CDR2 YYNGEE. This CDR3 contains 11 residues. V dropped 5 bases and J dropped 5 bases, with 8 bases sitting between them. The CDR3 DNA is TGTGCCAGCAGTGAAGGGGACGAGCAGTACTTC. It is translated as CASSEGDEQYF.

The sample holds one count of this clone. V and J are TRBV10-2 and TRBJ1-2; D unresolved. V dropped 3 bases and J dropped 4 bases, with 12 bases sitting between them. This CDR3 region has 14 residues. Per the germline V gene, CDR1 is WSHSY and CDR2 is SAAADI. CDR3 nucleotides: TGCGCCAGCAGTGATGTGGGTTTAGGCTATGGCTACACCTTC. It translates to CASSDVGLGYGYTF.

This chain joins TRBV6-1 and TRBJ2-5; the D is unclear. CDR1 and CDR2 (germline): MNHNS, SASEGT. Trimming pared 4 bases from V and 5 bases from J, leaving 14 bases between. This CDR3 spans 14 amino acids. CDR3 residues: CASSGGFSRETQYF. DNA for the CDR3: TGTGCCAGCAGTGGAGGATTTAGCAGGGAGACCCAGTACTTC.

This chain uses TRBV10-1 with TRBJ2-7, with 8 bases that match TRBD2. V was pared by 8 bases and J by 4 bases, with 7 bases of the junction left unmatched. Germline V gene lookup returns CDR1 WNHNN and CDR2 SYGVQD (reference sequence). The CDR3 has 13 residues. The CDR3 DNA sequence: TGCGCCAGCGGGGCGGGAGGCCCTTACGAGCAGTACTTC. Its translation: CASGAGGPYEQYF.

The CDR3 DNA reads TGTGCCAGTAGGAGGGGCGCGGACACCGGGGAGCTGTTTTTT. This encodes CASRRGADTGELFF. The J gene is TRBJ2-2, the V gene TRBV19; D tentatively reads TRBD1 or TRBD2 (5 bases each). The CDR3 has 14 amino acids. V lost 6 bases to trimming and J lost 3 bases, with 11 bases between them. Germline CDR1 and CDR2: LNHDA and SQIVND (reference sequence).

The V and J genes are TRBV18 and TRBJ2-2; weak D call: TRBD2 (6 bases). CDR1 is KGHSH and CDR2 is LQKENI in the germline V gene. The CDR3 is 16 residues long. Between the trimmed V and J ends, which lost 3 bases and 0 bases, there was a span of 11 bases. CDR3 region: CASSPRDLTNTGELFF. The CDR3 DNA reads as TGTGCCAGCTCACCTAGGGACTTAACGAACACCGGGGAGCTGTTTTTT.

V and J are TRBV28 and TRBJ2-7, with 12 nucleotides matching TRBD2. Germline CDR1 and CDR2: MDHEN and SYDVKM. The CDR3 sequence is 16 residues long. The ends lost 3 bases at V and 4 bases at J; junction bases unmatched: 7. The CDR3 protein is CASSLSSGRARYEQYF. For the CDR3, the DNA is TGTGCCAGCAGTTTGTCTAGCGGGAGGGCCCGGTACGAGCAGTACTTC.

CDR3 DNA: TGTGCCAGCAGCTTAGGGCAGGGCCCCTACGAGCAGTACTTC. It specifies CASSLGQGPYEQYF. The chain employs TRBV11-2 and TRBJ2-7, with D possibly TRBD1 on 5 matching bases. Germline lookup yields CDR1 SGHAT and CDR2 FQNNGV. The ends were cut back, 1 base at V and 2 bases at J, with 9 bases in the middle. The CDR3 covers 14 residues.

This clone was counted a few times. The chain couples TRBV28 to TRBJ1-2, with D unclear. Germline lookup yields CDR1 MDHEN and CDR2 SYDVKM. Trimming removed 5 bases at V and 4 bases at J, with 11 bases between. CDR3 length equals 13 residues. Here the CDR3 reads CASSTGRSYGYTF. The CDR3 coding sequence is TGTGCCAGCAGTACCGGACGGTCCTATGGCTACACCTTC.

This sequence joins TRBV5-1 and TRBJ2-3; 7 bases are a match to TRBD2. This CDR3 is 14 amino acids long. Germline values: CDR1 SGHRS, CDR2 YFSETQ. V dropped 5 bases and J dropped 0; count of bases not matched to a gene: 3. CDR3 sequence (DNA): TGCGCCAGCAGTCGGGGGGATAGCACAGATACGCAGTATTTT. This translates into CASSRGDSTDTQYF.

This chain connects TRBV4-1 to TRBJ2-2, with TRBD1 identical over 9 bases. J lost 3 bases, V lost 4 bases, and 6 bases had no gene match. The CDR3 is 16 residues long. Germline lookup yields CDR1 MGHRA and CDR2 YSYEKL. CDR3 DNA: TGCGCCAGCAGCCCAAGGACAGGGGCGGACACCGGGGAGCTGTTTTTT. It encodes CASSPRTGADTGELFF.

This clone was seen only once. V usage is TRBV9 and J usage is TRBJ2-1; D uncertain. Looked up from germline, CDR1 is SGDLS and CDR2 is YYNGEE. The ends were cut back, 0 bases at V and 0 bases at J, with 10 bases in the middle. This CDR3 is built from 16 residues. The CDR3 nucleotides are TGTGCCAGCAGCGTAGGGGTGGATAGCTCCTACAATGAGCAGTTCTTC. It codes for CASSVGVDSSYNEQFF.

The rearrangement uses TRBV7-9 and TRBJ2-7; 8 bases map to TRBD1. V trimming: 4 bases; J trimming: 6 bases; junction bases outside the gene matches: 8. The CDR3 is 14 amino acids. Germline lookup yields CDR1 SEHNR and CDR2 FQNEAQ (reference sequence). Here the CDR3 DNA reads TGTGCCAGCAGCTCCTGGACAGGGTGGGGCGAGCAGTACTTC. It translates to CASSSWTGWGEQYF.

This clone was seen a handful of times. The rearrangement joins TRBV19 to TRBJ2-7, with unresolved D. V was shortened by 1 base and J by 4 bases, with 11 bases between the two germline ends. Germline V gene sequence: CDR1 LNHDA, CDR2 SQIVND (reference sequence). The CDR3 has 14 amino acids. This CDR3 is CASSIGGNWYEQYF. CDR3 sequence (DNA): TGTGCCAGTAGTATAGGGGGAAATTGGTACGAGCAGTACTTC.